Listed below are T cell receptor beta chains from one sample, sequenced in a study of control samples from healthy donors and cancer patients. Here immunoSEQ multiplex PCR was the method, and the copy in TCRdb shows in-frame clones only, minus some. Counted here are 150,000 or so clones, around 88% occurring once; the ten biggest clones make up approximately 1.6%. Material for sequencing was blood. Receptors originate from a man aged 18 to 35 in good health. Both conserved end residues are trimmed from each CDR3. A D gene is named only where the DNA matches it firmly.

TRBJ2-1 | TRBV11-3 | - | ASSLAPPANEQF
TRBJ2-1 | TRBV6-6 | - | ASSYTIGGGYNEQF
TRBJ1-5 | TRBV18 | TRBD1 | ASSPPGQGYQPQH
TRBJ2-5 | TRBV6-6 | TRBD1 | ASSPGVDRWGQETQY
TRBJ1-1 | TRBV5-4 | - | ASKGDPLNTEAF
TRBJ2-3 | TRBV3-1/TRBV3-2 | - | ASSLGEGTDTQY
TRBJ1-1 | TRBV6-2/TRBV6-3 | - | ASSYDDTEAF
TRBJ1-1 | TRBV4-1 | TRBD1 | ASSQGTGGKTEAF
TRBJ1-4 | TRBV10-3 | - | AISEPNEKLF
TRBJ1-1 | TRBV7-2 | - | ASGGAGNTEAF
TRBJ2-7 | TRBV6-1 | TRBD2 | ASSEASGGAYEQY
TRBJ2-3 | TRBV7-2 | - | ASSPIQRGPTN
TRBJ2-7 | TRBV11-2 | TRBD2 | ASSLGWAGGLQHYEQY
TRBJ1-2 | TRBV5-1 | TRBD1 | ASSLSGQGEGGYT
TRBJ2-3 | TRBV27 | TRBD2 | ASRALAGGDTQY
TRBJ2-7 | TRBV27 | - | ASSFGLGYEQY
TRBJ1-1 | TRBV19 | - | ASSIRPGQMNTEAF
TRBJ2-7 | TRBV3-1/TRBV3-2 | - | ASSQKTRVHEQY
TRBJ2-5 | TRBV6-2/TRBV6-3 | TRBD1 | ASSPRQGAKGEETQY
TRBJ1-2 | TRBV4-2 | - | ASSPGTTHYGYT
TRBJ1-5 | TRBV6-2/TRBV6-3 | - | ASSLTGLQPQH
TRBJ1-1 | TRBV19 | - | ASSPLDSTEAF
TRBJ2-3 | TRBV19 | TRBD2 | ASSGRLAGKDTQY
TRBJ1-2 | TRBV28 | TRBD1 | ASNPGQFYGYT
TRBJ2-5 | TRBV11-2 | TRBD1 | ASSRTGWETQY
TRBJ1-5 | TRBV19 | - | ASTQYSNQPQH
TRBJ2-1 | TRBV2 | - | ASSEAHEQF
TRBJ2-7 | TRBV28 | TRBD2 | ASSSATSGDRYEQY
TRBJ2-5 | TRBV5-1 | TRBD2 | ASSTGLAKETQY
TRBJ1-6 | TRBV4-3 | - | ASSQESGNNSPLH
TRBJ2-1 | TRBV29-1 | - | SVEFRGFNNEQF
TRBJ1-3 | TRBV7-9 | TRBD1 | ASSDPGDRDSGNTIY
TRBJ1-4 | TRBV30 | - | AWSVLGGGNEKLF
TRBJ1-4 | TRBV7-9 | - | ASSLGGTNEKLF
TRBJ2-1 | TRBV7-6 | TRBD1 | ASSLGQLAYNEQF
TRBJ1-1 | TRBV19 | - | ASSIWTHVEAF
TRBJ2-5 | TRBV27 | - | ASSPMTRTGMETQY
TRBJ1-2 | TRBV7-9 | - | ASSSEEGAGYGYT
TRBJ1-1 | TRBV6-4 | - | ASPGAPWFGEAF
TRBJ2-5 | TRBV25-1 | - | ASSETRGPSRETQY
TRBJ1-5 | TRBV5-5 | - | ASSLGGGYSNQPQH
TRBJ2-2 | TRBV24-1 | - | ATSASAMNTGELF
TRBJ2-5 | TRBV6-6 | - | ASSYLDRYQETQY
TRBJ2-2 | TRBV27 | - | ASSPTSSGELF
TRBJ2-7 | TRBV5-1 | TRBD1 | ASSPTGGNEQY
TRBJ1-5 | TRBV7-2 | TRBD1 | ASSRTGGDQPQH
TRBJ2-7 | TRBV7-2 | - | ASSLYSADSYEQY
TRBJ2-3 | TRBV2 | - | ASWSRGAIDTQY
TRBJ1-2 | TRBV16 | TRBD1 | ASSQLLDRGLNYGYT
TRBJ2-6 | TRBV2 | - | ASTDLSGANVLT
TRBJ1-4 | TRBV27 | - | ASSLAGANEKLF